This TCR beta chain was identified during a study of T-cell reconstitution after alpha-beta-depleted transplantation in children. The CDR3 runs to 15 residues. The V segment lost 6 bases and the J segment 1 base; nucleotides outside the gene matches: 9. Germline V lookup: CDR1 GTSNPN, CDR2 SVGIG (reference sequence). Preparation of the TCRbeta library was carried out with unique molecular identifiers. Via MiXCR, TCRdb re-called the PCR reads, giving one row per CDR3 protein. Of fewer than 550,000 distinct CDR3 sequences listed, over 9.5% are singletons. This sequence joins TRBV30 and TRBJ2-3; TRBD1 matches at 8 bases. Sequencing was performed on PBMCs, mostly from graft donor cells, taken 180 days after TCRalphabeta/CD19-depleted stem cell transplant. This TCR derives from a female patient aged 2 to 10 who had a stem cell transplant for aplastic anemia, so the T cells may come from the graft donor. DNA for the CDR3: TGTGCCTGCCTTCCCGGGACAGGACGCACAGATACGCAGTATTTT. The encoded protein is CACLPGTGRTDTQYF.